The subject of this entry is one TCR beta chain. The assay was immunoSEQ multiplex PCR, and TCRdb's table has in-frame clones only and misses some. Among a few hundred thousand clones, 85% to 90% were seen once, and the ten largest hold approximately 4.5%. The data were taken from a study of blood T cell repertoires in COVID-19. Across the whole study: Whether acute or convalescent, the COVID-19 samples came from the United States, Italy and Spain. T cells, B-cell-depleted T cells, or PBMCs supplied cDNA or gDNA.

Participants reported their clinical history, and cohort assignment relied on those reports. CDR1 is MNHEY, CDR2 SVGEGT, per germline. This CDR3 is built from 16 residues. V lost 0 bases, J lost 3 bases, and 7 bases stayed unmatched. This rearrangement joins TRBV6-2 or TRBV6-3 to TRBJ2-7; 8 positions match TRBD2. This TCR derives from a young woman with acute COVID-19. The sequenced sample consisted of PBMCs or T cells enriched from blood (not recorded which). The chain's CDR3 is CASSYSVAGNYYEQYF. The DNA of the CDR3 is TGTGCCAGCAGTTACTCGGTAGCGGGAAACTACTACGAGCAGTACTTC.